The TCR beta chain described here comes from a study of cytomegalovirus exposure and HLA in healthy donors. PCR was performed using 60 Vbeta and 13 Jbeta primers. Original analysis: A follow-up analysis tallied around 80 million unique TCR beta chains, roughly 11 million shared. TCRdb's table, derived via immunoSEQ multiplex PCR, lists solely in-frame clones and lacks some. Clone size and the V and J calls come from that table; the DNA yielded D and trimming. The data contain 100,000 or so clones, more than 9.5% of them singletons. Trimming took off 4 bases at V and 0 bases at J, with 11 bases between the two ends. This CDR3 is built from 14 residues. Germline V gives CDR1 SGHNT, CDR2 YYREEE (reference sequence). Study-wide results and caveats: Per a prior analysis, the majority of TCR beta V segments were productive roughly 87% or roughly 30% of the time. It was reported that the classifier diagnosed cytomegalovirus status with high specificity and sensitivity in both the original and validation cohorts.

This clone showed up just a few times. Its cognate antigen is unknown. V gene TRBV5-4 combines with J gene TRBJ2-7, with D tentatively TRBD1 (6 bases). The sample was PBMCs. The origin of this receptor is a man aged 35 to 55 in good health and CMV-seropositive. DNA for the CDR3: TGTGCCAGCAGCCGGGACATTAACTCCTACGAGCAGTACTTC. It specifies CASSRDINSYEQYF.